The 20 T cell receptor beta chains presented below share a single source sample, sequenced in a study of blood T cells in healthy people across ages. Together with a sample-barcoded 5' primer, a J-beta primer mix was included in a second PCR lasting about 7 to 11 cycles. TCRdb independently ran MiXCR on the 5' RACE reads; one entry per CDR3 protein. The sample contains approximately 1.5 million distinct CDR3 sequences, 35% to 45% of which appear only once. Sequenced sample: blood. Every receptor here comes from a woman younger than 35 in good health.

Only one count was recorded for this clonotype. This chain uses TRBV12-3 or TRBV12-4 with TRBJ2-1; 8 nucleotides line up with TRBD2. With V trimmed by 8 bases and J by 4 bases, 7 bases remained unmatched. This CDR3 contains 14 residues. The CDR3: CASGLGGGYNEQFF. CDR3 DNA sequence: TGTGCCAGCGGGCTGGGCGGGGGGTACAATGAGCAGTTCTTC.

The chain employs TRBV6-6 and TRBJ2-7; D assignment may be TRBD1 or TRBD2 (5 bases each). Germline CDR1 MNHNY, CDR2 SVGAGI (reference sequence). This CDR3 is 13 amino acids long. The V and J ends lost 6 bases and 7 bases respectively, with 16 bases between them. CDR3 region: CASSHGAGVEQYF. CDR3 nucleotide sequence: TGTGCCAGCAGCCACGGGGCGGGCGTTGAGCAGTACTTC.

The chain combines TRBV7-2 with TRBJ2-5; 9 positions agree with TRBD2. CDR3 length: 15 amino acids. V lost 5 bases and J lost 5; bases outside the gene matches: 9. Germline values: CDR1 SGHTA, CDR2 FQGNSA. The CDR3 DNA is TGTGCCAGCAGCCGGGGTAGCGGGAGATTTGAGACCCAGTACTTC. Translated: CASSRGSGRFETQYF.

Regarding this clonotype: This may stem from a read error, because a much larger clone lies one nucleotide away. V gene TRBV11-2 combines with J gene TRBJ2-1; D is undetermined. The CDR3 consists of 12 residues. Germline CDR1 SGHAT, CDR2 FQNNGV. Written as DNA, the CDR3 is TGTGTCAGCAGCTTAGGTATCAATGAGCAGTTCTTC. This gives the protein CVSSLGINEQFF.

The chain links TRBV4-1 to TRBJ1-1; D is undetermined. The germline V gene encodes CDR1 MGHRA and CDR2 YSYEKL. V was shortened by 3 bases and J by 5 bases, with 13 bases between the two germline ends. This CDR3 spans 14 amino acids. CDR3 protein: CASSQGDQKTEAFF. CDR3 DNA sequence: TGCGCCAGCAGCCAGGGAGACCAGAAGACTGAAGCTTTCTTT.

The rearrangement joins TRBV4-1 to TRBJ2-1; TRBD2 aligns across 14 bases. The CDR3 consists of 16 residues. The germline V gene encodes CDR1 MGHRA and CDR2 YSYEKL. V gave up 0 bases and J gave up 7 bases; unmatched junction bases: 2. CDR3 nucleotides: TGCGCCAGCAGCCAAGAGGGACTAGCGGGAGTAAATGAGCAGTTCTTC. Encoded protein: CASSQEGLAGVNEQFF.

A few counts support this clonotype. This chain connects TRBV4-1 to TRBJ1-5; 7 bases match TRBD1. CDR1 is MGHRA, CDR2 YSYEKL, per germline. V lost 4 bases and J lost 2; bases outside the gene matches: 8. The length of the CDR3 is 16 residues. The CDR3 sequence is CASSPDRADGNQPQHF. The CDR3 DNA is TGCGCCAGCAGCCCAGACAGGGCGGACGGCAATCAGCCCCAGCATTTT.

This clonotype was detected only a few times. The rearrangement links TRBV28 to TRBJ2-1, with TRBD2 matching 8 bases. Germline values: CDR1 MDHEN, CDR2 SYDVKM. V gave up 6 bases and J gave up 7 bases; unmatched junction bases: 8. The CDR3 runs 14 residues. The CDR3 sequence is CASRVRAGANEQFF. The CDR3, as DNA: TGTGCCAGCAGGGTACGAGCGGGAGCAAATGAGCAGTTCTTC.

The J gene is TRBJ2-7, the V gene TRBV15; D call uncertain. Trimming took 5 bases from V and 0 from J, leaving 8 bases between them. CDR1 LNHNV and CDR2 YYDKDF come from the germline V gene (reference sequence). CDR3 length: 13 amino acids. The CDR3 protein is CATSLLSSYEQYF. The CDR3 bases are TGTGCCACCAGCTTACTAAGCTCCTACGAGCAGTACTTC.

This clonotype was recorded a few times. The rearrangement uses TRBV7-2 and TRBJ2-3; D unresolved. CDR1 and CDR2 from the germline V gene are SGHTA and FQGNSA. V lost 5 bases and J 6 bases, leaving 15 bases between the germline ends. The CDR3 consists of 14 residues. CDR3 nucleotide sequence: TGTGCCAGCAGCACCAGATCGGACCTGGATACGCAGTATTTT. It specifies CASSTRSDLDTQYF.

The rearrangement joins TRBV20-1 to TRBJ2-1, with TRBD1 matching over 7 bases. The CDR3 totals 15 residues. The V gene end was trimmed by 5 bases and the J gene end by 9 bases; junction bases not matched to a gene: 16. The V gene's germline CDR1 is DFQATT and CDR2 SNEGSKA (reference sequence). The CDR3 is CSARDRQGNPSEQFF. The CDR3 DNA reads as TGCAGTGCTCGGGACCGACAGGGCAACCCGAGTGAGCAGTTCTTC.

For this clonotype: At one end the junction does not follow the germline gene, possibly because of a read error. The rearrangement joins TRBV7-3 to TRBJ2-3; D is unresolved. The germline V gene has CDR1 SGHTA and CDR2 FQGTGA. This CDR3 contains 13 residues. In DNA, the CDR3 is TGTGCCAGCAGCGTAACGTCCTCCCCTACGCAGTATTTT. This sequence encodes CASSVTSSPTQYF. The full variable domain, completed using reference TRBV7-3 and TRBJ2-3, is GAGVSQTPSNKVTEKGKYVELRCDPISGHTALYWYRQSLGQGPEFLIYFQGTGAADDSGLPNDRFFAVRPEGSVSTLKIQRTERGDSAVYLCASSVTSSPTQYFGPGTRLTVL.

The chain joins TRBV7-2 to TRBJ2-4; D remains unclear. V lost 3 bases and J 9 bases, leaving 12 bases between the germline ends. CDR3 length equals 13 residues. Germline V gene lookup returns CDR1 SGHTA and CDR2 FQGNSA. The CDR3 region is CASSLGRFGIQYF. DNA of the CDR3: TGTGCCAGCAGCTTGGGCAGGTTTGGCATTCAGTACTTC.

Only one count was recorded for this clonotype. The CDR3 bases are TGTGCCAGCAGTTATTGGGGACCGGGACTAGCGGGGACCTACGAGCAGTACTTC. Protein product: CASSYWGPGLAGTYEQYF. The chain carries TRBV6-2 or TRBV6-3 and TRBJ2-7; TRBD2 aligns across 13 bases. The CDR3 is 18 residues long. J was trimmed by 2 bases and V by 3 bases; bases with no gene match: 10. CDR1 and CDR2 (germline): MNHEY, SVGEGT.

The J gene is TRBJ2-3, the V gene TRBV7-3; tentative D call: TRBD2 (5 bases). V was clipped by 4 bases and J by 5 bases, with 19 bases between them. The CDR3 sequence is 16 residues long. In germline, CDR1 is SGHTA, CDR2 FQGTGA. The CDR3 DNA sequence: TGTGCCAGCAGCTATATCGGACGGACTTCAGGAGATACGCAGTATTTT. It is translated as CASSYIGRTSGDTQYF.

This clonotype was detected only a few times. The rearrangement uses TRBV5-1 and TRBJ2-4; 9 nucleotides match TRBD1. Per the germline V gene, CDR1 is SGHRS and CDR2 is YFSETQ. After removal of 2 bases from V and 13 bases from J, the junction contained 13 bases not matched to a gene. CDR3 length equals 15 residues. CDR3 in amino acids: CASSFTGGLSEEQYF. Here the CDR3 DNA reads TGCGCCAGCAGCTTCACAGGGGGCCTTTCGGAAGAGCAGTACTTC.

This clonotype appeared many times. The chain joins TRBV7-9 to TRBJ1-1; perhaps TRBD1 as D (5 bases). Germline CDR1 reads SEHNR; CDR2 reads FQNEAQ (reference sequence). The ends were cut back, 6 bases at V and 3 bases at J, with 11 bases in the middle. This CDR3 is built from 13 residues. The CDR3 spells CASSFVGDTEAFF. In nucleotides, the CDR3 is TGTGCCAGCAGTTTTGTGGGGGACACTGAAGCTTTCTTT.

The chain carries TRBV9 and TRBJ2-3; a possible D gene is TRBD1 (5 bases). The V gene's germline CDR1 is SGDLS and CDR2 YYNGEE. Between the trimmed V and J ends, which lost 1 base and 3 bases, there was a span of 12 bases. The CDR3 contains 15 residues. The CDR3, as DNA: TGTGCCAGCAGCGTAACCACAGGTACTACAGATACGCAGTATTTT. Residues: CASSVTTGTTDTQYF.

The gene calls are TRBV7-3 and TRBJ2-1, with 7 bases identical to TRBD2. The CDR3 totals 15 residues. Germline CDR1 reads SGHTA; CDR2 reads FQGTGA. Trimming at V came to 1 base and at J to 9 bases, leaving 9 bases not matched to a gene. This CDR3 reads CASSLNPGRAGEQFF. The CDR3 DNA is TGTGCCAGCAGCTTAAACCCTGGGAGGGCCGGTGAGCAGTTCTTC.

This clonotype was recorded only once. Compared with germline, one end of the junction differs, possibly owing to a read error. The chain recombines TRBV9 with TRBJ2-1; 11 bases align to TRBD2. Germline values: CDR1 SGDLS, CDR2 YYNGEE. The CDR3 totals 15 residues. In DNA form, the CDR3 reads TGTGCCGGCAGCTCGGGACTAGCGGATTACAATGAGCAGTTCTTC. It is translated as CAGSSGLADYNEQFF.